The subject of this entry is one TCR beta chain. Its antigen is unknown. TCRdb's copy holds only in-frame clones and misses some; the assay was immunoSEQ multiplex PCR. The sample has about 66,000 clones; 87% are singletons. CDR3 size: 15 residues. Deletions cut 6 bases from V and 0 bases from J, with 9 bases between. Germline V gene sequence: CDR1 MDHEN, CDR2 SYDVKM. This specimen belongs to a study of OX40 agonist ivuxolimab in advanced cancers. The wider study: Hepatocellular carcinoma, melanoma, renal cell or head and neck cancer occurred in dose-escalation patients.

Points from the study as a whole: In the 0.1 to 3.0 mg/kg range, CD4+ and CD8+ blood T cells had expanded clonally by week 6.

The sequence was collected from an adult with an advanced solid tumor such as melanoma, head and neck, liver or kidney cancer. The starting material was CD4+ or CD8+ T cells sorted from blood, obtained in a trial of the OX40 agonist ivuxolimab. V usage is TRBV28 and J usage is TRBJ2-6, with D perhaps TRBD1 (6 bases). The CDR3 DNA sequence: TGTGCCAGCAGCTTCAGGGGCTCTGGGGCCAACGTCCTGACTTTC. Encoded protein: CASSFRGSGANVLTF. The whole variable domain, filled in from reference TRBV28 and TRBJ2-6, reads DVKVTQSSRYLVKRTGEKVFLECVQDMDHENMFWYRQDPGLGLRLIYFSYDVKMKEKGDIPEGYSVSREKKERFSLILESASTNQTSMYLCASSFRGSGANVLTFGAGSRLTVL.